The 14 T cell receptor beta chains presented below share a single source sample, sequenced in a study of cytomegalovirus exposure and HLA in healthy donors. Vbeta (60) and Jbeta (13) primers were used in the PCR. The table came from immunoSEQ multiplex PCR; TCRdb's copy has only in-frame clones and leaves some out. Of some 130,000 clones listed, about four fifths were seen once; the top ten hold 2% to 2.5%. Sequencing was done on a sample of PBMCs. The origin of the receptors is a man between 18 and 35 years old in good health and CMV-seronegative.

This clone was seen only once. The chain is built from TRBV25-1 and TRBJ2-7; 7 nucleotides line up with TRBD1. V dropped 8 bases and J dropped 6; count of bases not matched to a gene: 1. Germline CDR1 MGHDK, CDR2 SYGVNS. CDR3 size: 10 residues. CDR3 coding DNA: TGTGCCAGCCAGGGGGTCGAGCAGTACTTC. Translating gives CASQGVEQYF.

This clone was counted only a few times. The chain recombines TRBV28 with TRBJ1-1, with a possible D match to TRBD1 (6 bases). V was pared by 7 bases and J by 1 base, with 16 bases between. The CDR3 contains 15 residues. Per germline, CDR1 MDHEN and CDR2 SYDVKM. CDR3 loop: CASTPQGAGNTEAFF. Here the CDR3 DNA reads TGTGCCAGCACCCCACAGGGCGCGGGGAACACTGAAGCTTTCTTT.

CDR3 sequence reads: CAIRWEGEGTEAFF. The CDR3 DNA follows: TGTGCCATCAGGTGGGAGGGTGAAGGGACTGAAGCTTTCTTT. The chain couples TRBV10-3 to TRBJ1-1; D ambiguous. The V end was cut by 6 bases, the J end by 5 bases, with 16 bases between. The CDR3 extends over 14 amino acids. Germline CDR1 ENHRY, CDR2 SYGVKD.

The CDR3 here is CASSLAGEGGYF. The CDR3 DNA follows: TGTGCCAGCAGCTTAGCAGGGGAAGGGGGGTACTTC. This rearrangement joins TRBV11-2 to TRBJ2-4; possible D gene TRBD1, 6 bases. The V end lost 1 base, the J end lost 15 bases, and 13 bases lay between the germline ends. The CDR3 length is 12 residues. Germline-derived CDR1 and CDR2 are SGHAT and FQNNGV. The full variable domain, its missing parts supplied by reference TRBV11-2 and TRBJ2-4, is EAGVAQSPRYKIIEKRQSVAFWCNPISGHATLYWYQQILGQGPKLLIQFQNNGVVDDSQLPKDRFSAERLKGVDSTLKIQPAKLEDSAVYLCASSLAGEGGYFGAGTRLSVL.

The rearrangement links TRBV4-3 to TRBJ2-1, with D maybe TRBD2 (6 bases). Germline values: CDR1 LGHNA, CDR2 YSLEER. This CDR3 has 17 residues. Deletions cut 4 bases from V and 2 bases from J, with 18 bases between. This CDR3 is CASSPRPGSGAYNEQFF. The CDR3 nucleotides read TGCGCCAGCAGCCCCCGGCCCGGTAGCGGCGCCTACAATGAGCAGTTCTTC.

The V call is TRBV29-1, the J call TRBJ2-5, with D tentatively TRBD1 (5 bases). This CDR3 spans 12 amino acids. Trimming pared 2 bases from V and 5 bases from J, leaving 9 bases between. Looked up from germline, CDR1 is SQVTM and CDR2 is ANQGSEA. The CDR3 reads CSVELRAETQYF. The CDR3 DNA reads as TGCAGCGTTGAACTCAGGGCTGAGACCCAGTACTTC.

The chain carries TRBV19 and TRBJ2-7; 7 bases are shared with TRBD1. Trimming cost V 9 bases and J 0 bases; bases outside gene matches: 5. The CDR3 has 13 residues. Germline values: CDR1 LNHDA, CDR2 SQIVND (reference sequence). The CDR3 region is CASRGTSSYEQYF. DNA for the CDR3: TGTGCCAGCAGGGGGACATCCTCCTACGAGCAGTACTTC.

The sample holds a few counts of this clone. In DNA, the CDR3 is TGTGCCAGCAGGGCGGGACTAACAGGCACAGATACGCAGTATTTT. It specifies CASRAGLTGTDTQYF. The V call is TRBV2, the J call TRBJ2-3, with 7 nucleotides matching TRBD2. The J segment lost 1 base and the V segment lost 6 bases, leaving 7 bases of the junction unmatched. Germline CDR1 is SNHLY and CDR2 is FYNNEI. The CDR3 totals 15 residues.

This clone was picked up a small number of times. The rearrangement links TRBV6-1 to TRBJ2-2, with 10 positions matching TRBD2. Per the germline V gene, CDR1 is MNHNS and CDR2 is SASEGT. The CDR3 contains 17 residues. The J segment lost 6 bases and the V segment lost 0 bases, leaving 7 bases of the junction unmatched. DNA for the CDR3: TGTGCCAGCAGTGAAGCGAGGCTAGCGGGAGACCCCGGGGAGCTGTTTTTT. Protein: CASSEARLAGDPGELFF.

This clone has only one observation. The chain carries TRBV30 and TRBJ2-5, with D possibly TRBD2 on 6 matching bases. V gave up 3 bases and J gave up 9 bases, with 23 bases separating them. Germline lookup yields CDR1 GTSNPN and CDR2 SVGIG (reference sequence). CDR3 size: 15 residues. CDR3 in DNA: TGTGCCTGGAGAGACCGCGGGACTTTGAATGGGGCCCAGTACTTC. Amino acid sequence: CAWRDRGTLNGAQYF.

The J gene is TRBJ2-1, the V gene TRBV18, with 10 nucleotides matching TRBD2. Germline lookup yields CDR1 KGHSH and CDR2 LQKENI. V gave up 2 bases and J gave up 9 bases; unmatched junction bases: 7. This CDR3 region has 15 residues. In nucleotides, the CDR3 is TGTGCCAGCTCACCAGTCAGCCTAGCGGGGGTTGAGCAGTTCTTC. It is translated as CASSPVSLAGVEQFF.

The chain has TRBV5-4 and TRBJ1-1, with TRBD1 matching over 10 bases. The J segment lost 2 bases and the V segment lost 4 bases, leaving 8 bases of the junction unmatched. Germline CDR1 is SGHNT and CDR2 is YYREEE (reference sequence). The CDR3 contains 16 residues. CDR3 nucleotides: TGTGCCAGCAGCCCTAACGACAGGGGGCCTAACACTGAAGCTTTCTTT. Amino acids: CASSPNDRGPNTEAFF.

This chain uses TRBV7-9 with TRBJ2-3, with TRBD2 matching over 14 bases. The CDR3 length is 15 residues. Germline V gives CDR1 SEHNR, CDR2 FQNEAQ (reference sequence). V lost 5 bases to trimming and J lost 14 bases; unmatched junction nucleotides: 12. The CDR3 protein is CASSAGLAGGLILYF. The CDR3 nucleotides read TGTGCCAGCAGCGCAGGACTAGCGGGAGGCCTTATACTGTATTTT. The full variable domain, in which reference TRBV7-9 and TRBJ2-3 provide the parts outside the CDR3, is DTGVSQNPRHKITKRGQNVTFRCDPISEHNRLYWYRQTLGQGPEFLTYFQNEAQLEKSRLLSDRFSAERPKGSFSTLEIQRTEQGDSAMYLCASSAGLAGGLILYFGPGTRLTVL.

This sequence joins TRBV18 and TRBJ1-6; D is possibly TRBD1 (6 bases). The CDR3 runs 16 residues. V lost 3 bases and J lost 6, with 15 bases in between. The germline gives CDR1 KGHSH, CDR2 LQKENI. CDR3 protein: CASSPKLGGANSPLHF. The CDR3, as DNA: TGTGCCAGCTCACCTAAGCTTGGGGGGGCTAATTCACCCCTCCACTTT.